This TCR beta chain was captured by sequencing in a study of blood T cell repertoires in COVID-19. For the study at large: Collection of acute and convalescent COVID-19 samples took place in the United States, Italy and Spain. PBMCs, B-cell-depleted T cells, or T cells provided the cDNA or gDNA that made up the material.

In the original analysis: Reference gene primer amplification in the assay estimated nucleated cell counts. Profiling relied on immunoSEQ multiplex PCR, and the TCRdb table lists in-frame clones only, not all of them. V, J and clone size derive from that table, while D and trimming were established from the DNA sequence. The sample contains 200,000 or so clones, approximately 81% of which appear only once. The CDR3 has 14 amino acids. The ends lost 1 base at V and 4 bases at J; junction bases unmatched: 3. The germline gives CDR1 SGHTA, CDR2 FQGNSA. This receptor was identified in a man over 45 who had recovered from COVID-19. The V call is TRBV7-2, the J call TRBJ1-2; 7 bases align to TRBD1. The sample consisted of peripheral blood. This CDR3 is CASSLDRGLYGYTF. As DNA, the CDR3 is TGTGCCAGCAGCTTAGACAGGGGCCTCTATGGCTACACCTTC.